This TCR beta chain appears in the sequencing data of a study of T-cell reconstitution after alpha-beta-depleted transplantation in children. The study, taken as a whole, reports: Several hundred expanded graft clones reportedly were the source of alpha-beta T cells about two months after transplant. Surviving recipient T cells and intrathymic progenitors accounted for some patients' high TCRbeta diversity at day 60. It was newly produced T cells that mostly accounted for T-cell counts and diversity one year after transplant.

The V gene lost 4 bases and the J gene lost 4 bases, with 8 bases spanning the gap. Germline V CDR1 and CDR2: LNHDA, SQIVND (reference sequence). The CDR3 runs to 13 residues. This clonotype was seen at least ten times. Its antigen is unknown. Unique molecular identifiers were built into the TCRbeta library. A single record per CDR3 protein comes from TCRdb applying MiXCR to the PCR reads. The sample shows about 870,000 distinct CDR3 sequences, under 20% of them seen only once. The material sequenced was PBMCs, mostly from graft donor cells, taken 360 days after TCRalphabeta/CD19-depleted stem cell transplant. The chain couples TRBV19 to TRBJ1-5; TRBD1 might be the D (6 bases). This receptor was identified in a male patient younger than 18 who had a stem cell transplant for acute lymphoblastic leukemia, so the T cells may come from the graft donor. CDR3 coding DNA: TGTGCCAGTAGTAATCAGGGGAATCAGCCCCAGCATTTT. Translated, it gives CASSNQGNQPQHF.